The 10 T cell receptor beta chains below come from one sample, sequenced in a study of blood T cells in healthy people across ages. PCR was performed a second time for about 7 to 12 cycles using a sample-barcoded 5' primer and a J-beta primer mix. TCRdb independently ran MiXCR on the 5' RACE reads; one entry per CDR3 protein. In the table there are under 750,000 distinct CDR3 sequences, roughly 48% of which are singletons. Specimen: blood. Source of these receptors: a man aged 80 or over in good health.

The V call is TRBV7-2, the J call TRBJ1-2; D not certain. V shed 1 base and J shed 4 bases, with 16 bases lying between them. Germline CDR1 SGHTA, CDR2 FQGNSA. CDR3 size: 16 residues. The CDR3 is CASSLGGWTAGYGYTF. CDR3 coding DNA: TGTGCCAGCAGCTTAGGAGGTTGGACGGCTGGCTATGGCTACACCTTC.

This clonotype has only a few counts. The rearrangement uses TRBV5-1 and TRBJ1-4; 8 bases agree with TRBD1. V was clipped by 4 bases and J by 8 bases; unmatched bases: 4. CDR1 is SGHRS and CDR2 is YFSETQ in the germline V gene. This CDR3 is 13 amino acids long. Written as DNA, the CDR3 is TGCGCCAGCAGCACAGGGACAGGCGAAAAACTGTTTTTT. This codes for CASSTGTGEKLFF.

Note on this clonotype: A read error may account for a junction end that differs from germline. The chain combines TRBV6-6 with TRBJ1-3; no clear D. CDR1 and CDR2 from the germline V gene are MNHNY and SVGAGI (reference sequence). The CDR3 sequence is 12 residues long. The CDR3 region has the DNA TGCGCCAGCAATGGGAACGGAAACACCATATATTTT. It specifies CASNGNGNTIYF.

The genes are TRBV12-3 or TRBV12-4 and TRBJ2-1; TRBD1 might be the D (6 bases). The CDR3 extends over 14 amino acids. V lost 5 bases, J lost 7 bases, and 15 bases lay in between. CDR3 in amino acids: CASSKLDSANEQFF. CDR3 coding DNA: TGTGCCAGCAGTAAACTGGACAGCGCTAATGAGCAGTTCTTC.

The chain combines TRBV7-8 with TRBJ2-5; 7 nucleotides match TRBD1. The CDR3 has 16 residues. The J segment lost 11 bases and the V segment lost 2 bases, leaving 17 bases of the junction unmatched. The germline V gene encodes CDR1 SGHVS and CDR2 FQNEAQ. CDR3 protein: CASSLPKGGGYNEQYF. The CDR3 DNA reads as TGTGCCAGCAGCTTACCGAAAGGGGGCGGCTACAATGAGCAGTACTTC.

The chain has TRBV12-3 or TRBV12-4 and TRBJ2-3, with D perhaps matching TRBD1 (6 bases). The CDR3 is 15 residues long. The V end was cut by 3 bases, the J end by 3 bases, with 13 bases between. The CDR3 bases are TGTGCCAGCAGTTTTGGGACAATGGGGACAGATACGCAGTATTTT. Translated, it gives CASSFGTMGTDTQYF.

This clonotype occurred a few times. This chain uses TRBV21-1 with TRBJ2-7; the table's D call TRBD2 went unverified against the DNA. TRBV21-1 has pseudogene status. CDR3 size: 12 residues. The CDR3 is CATKVPRGEQYF. As DNA, the CDR3 is TGTGCCACCAAAGTCCCGAGAGGCGAGCAGTACTTC.

The chain has TRBV3-1 and TRBJ2-5; D remains unclear. Germline CDR1 LGHDT, CDR2 YNNKEL (reference sequence). The CDR3 consists of 13 residues. Trimming pared 0 bases from V and 11 bases from J, leaving 13 bases between. CDR3 loop: CASSQDRITPQYF. The DNA of the CDR3 is TGTGCCAGCAGCCAAGATCGGATAACTCCGCAGTACTTC.

The V and J genes are TRBV12-3 or TRBV12-4 and TRBJ1-1, with 7 positions matching TRBD1. This CDR3 contains 13 residues. With 7 bases clipped from V and 1 base from J, the junction kept 3 bases outside the gene matches. This chain's CDR3 is CASIRTGNTEAFF. In DNA, the CDR3 is TGTGCCAGCATTCGGACAGGGAACACTGAAGCTTTCTTT.

The rearrangement joins TRBV5-1 to TRBJ2-1; 7 bases agree with TRBD1. The germline gives CDR1 SGHRS, CDR2 YFSETQ. The V and J ends lost 0 bases and 8 bases, in that order; junction bases with no gene match: 8. CDR3 length: 15 amino acids. The chain's CDR3 is CASSLEGALWHEQFF. The CDR3, as DNA: TGCGCCAGCAGCTTGGAGGGGGCCCTTTGGCATGAGCAGTTCTTC.